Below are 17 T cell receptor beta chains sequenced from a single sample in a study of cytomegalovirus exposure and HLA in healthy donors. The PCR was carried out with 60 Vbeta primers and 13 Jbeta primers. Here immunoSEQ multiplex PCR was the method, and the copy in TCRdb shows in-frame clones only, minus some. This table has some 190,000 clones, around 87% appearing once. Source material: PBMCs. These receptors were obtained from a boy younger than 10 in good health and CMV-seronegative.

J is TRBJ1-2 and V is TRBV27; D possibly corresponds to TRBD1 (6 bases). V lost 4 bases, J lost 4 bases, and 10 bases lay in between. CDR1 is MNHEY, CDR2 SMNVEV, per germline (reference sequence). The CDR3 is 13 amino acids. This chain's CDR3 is CASSSRTAYGYTF. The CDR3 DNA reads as TGTGCCAGCAGTTCCCGGACAGCCTATGGCTACACCTTC.

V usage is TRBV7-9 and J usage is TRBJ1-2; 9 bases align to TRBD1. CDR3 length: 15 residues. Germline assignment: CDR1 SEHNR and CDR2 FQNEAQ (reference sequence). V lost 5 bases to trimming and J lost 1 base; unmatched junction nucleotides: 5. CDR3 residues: CASSIGTGYNYGYTF. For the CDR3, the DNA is TGTGCCAGCAGCATCGGGACAGGGTATAACTATGGCTACACCTTC.

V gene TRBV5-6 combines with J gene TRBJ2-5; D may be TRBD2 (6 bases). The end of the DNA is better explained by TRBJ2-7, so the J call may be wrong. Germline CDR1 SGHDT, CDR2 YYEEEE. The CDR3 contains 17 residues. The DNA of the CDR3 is TGTGCCAGCAGCCGCTTGGAGGGGTCGATTAGTTCCTACGAGCAGTACTTC. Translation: CASSRLEGSISSYEQYF.

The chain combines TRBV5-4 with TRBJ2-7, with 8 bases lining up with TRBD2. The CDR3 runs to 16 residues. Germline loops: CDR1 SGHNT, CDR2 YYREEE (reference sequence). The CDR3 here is CATALPPREANYEQYF. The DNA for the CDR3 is TGTGCTACGGCACTACCTCCGCGGGAGGCGAACTACGAGCAGTACTTC. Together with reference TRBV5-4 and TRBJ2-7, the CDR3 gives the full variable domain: ETGVTQSPTHLIKTRGQQVTLRCSSQSGHNTVSWYQQALGQGPQFIFQYYREEENGRGNFPPRFSGLQFPNYSSELNVNALELDDSALYLCATALPPREANYEQYFGPGTRLTVT.

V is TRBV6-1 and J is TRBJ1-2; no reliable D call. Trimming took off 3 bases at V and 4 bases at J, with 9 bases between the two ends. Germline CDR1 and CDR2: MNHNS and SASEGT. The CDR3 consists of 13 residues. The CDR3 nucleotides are TGTGCCAGCAGTGACGGGGAGATCTATGGCTACACCTTC. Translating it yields CASSDGEIYGYTF.

The CDR3 sequence: CASRVAGVGNEQFF. In nucleotides, the CDR3 is TGTGCCAGCAGGGTGGCGGGAGTGGGAAATGAGCAGTTCTTC. This sequence joins TRBV6-1 and TRBJ2-1; TRBD2 agrees at 7 bases. Trimming removed 6 bases from V and 7 bases from J; junction bases left unmatched: 9. CDR1 is MNHNS and CDR2 is SASEGT in the germline V gene. The CDR3 extends over 14 amino acids.

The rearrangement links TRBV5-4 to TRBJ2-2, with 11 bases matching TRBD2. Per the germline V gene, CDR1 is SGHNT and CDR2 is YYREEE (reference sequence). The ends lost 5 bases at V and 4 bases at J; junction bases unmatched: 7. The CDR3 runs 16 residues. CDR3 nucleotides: TGTGCCAGCAGTCACACTAGCGGGGGAGGCACCGGGGAGCTGTTTTTT. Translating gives CASSHTSGGGTGELFF.

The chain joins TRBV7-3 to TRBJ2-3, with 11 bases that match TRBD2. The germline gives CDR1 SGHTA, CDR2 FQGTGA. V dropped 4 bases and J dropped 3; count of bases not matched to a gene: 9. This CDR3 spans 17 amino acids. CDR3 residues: CASSSTGLADLTDTQYF. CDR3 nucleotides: TGTGCCAGCAGCTCAACGGGACTAGCGGACCTGACAGATACGCAGTATTTT. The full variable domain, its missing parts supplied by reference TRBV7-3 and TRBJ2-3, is GAGVSQTPSNKVTEKGKYVELRCDPISGHTALYWYRQSLGQGPEFLIYFQGTGAADDSGLPNDRFFAVRPEGSVSTLKIQRTERGDSAVYLCASSSTGLADLTDTQYFGPGTRLTVL.

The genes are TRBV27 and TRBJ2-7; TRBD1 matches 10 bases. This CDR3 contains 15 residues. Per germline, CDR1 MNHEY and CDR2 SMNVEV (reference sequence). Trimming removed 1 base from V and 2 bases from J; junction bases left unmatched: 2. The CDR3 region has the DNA TGTGCCAGCAGTTTATTAGGGACAGGGGCCTACGAGCAGTACTTC. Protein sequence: CASSLLGTGAYEQYF.

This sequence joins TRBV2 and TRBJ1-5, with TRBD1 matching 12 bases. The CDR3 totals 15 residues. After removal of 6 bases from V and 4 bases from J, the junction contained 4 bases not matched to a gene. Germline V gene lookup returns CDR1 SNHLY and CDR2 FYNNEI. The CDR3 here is CASRGDRGRNQPQHF. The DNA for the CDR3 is TGTGCCAGCAGGGGGGACAGGGGGCGAAATCAGCCCCAGCATTTT.

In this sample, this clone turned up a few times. The CDR3 region has the DNA TGTGCCAGCAGCGATCAGGGGCGTGAGCAGTTCTTC. This codes for CASSDQGREQFF. The chain has TRBV5-6 and TRBJ2-1; weak D call: TRBD1 (6 bases). Trimming shortened V by 4 bases and J by 9 bases, and 11 bases separated the two germline ends. Germline loops: CDR1 SGHDT, CDR2 YYEEEE. The CDR3 contains 12 residues.

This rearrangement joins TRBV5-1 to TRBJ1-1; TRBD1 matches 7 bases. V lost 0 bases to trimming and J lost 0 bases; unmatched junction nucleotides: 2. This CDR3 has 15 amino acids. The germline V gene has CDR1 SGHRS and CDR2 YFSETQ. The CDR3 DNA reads TGCGCCAGCAGCTTGGAGGGGGCAATGAACACTGAAGCTTTCTTT. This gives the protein CASSLEGAMNTEAFF. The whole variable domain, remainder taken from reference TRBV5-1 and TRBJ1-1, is KAGVTQTPRYLIKTRGQQVTLSCSPISGHRSVSWYQQTPGQGLQFLFEYFSETQRNKGNFPGRFSGRQFSNSRSEMNVSTLELGDSALYLCASSLEGAMNTEAFFGQGTRLTVV.

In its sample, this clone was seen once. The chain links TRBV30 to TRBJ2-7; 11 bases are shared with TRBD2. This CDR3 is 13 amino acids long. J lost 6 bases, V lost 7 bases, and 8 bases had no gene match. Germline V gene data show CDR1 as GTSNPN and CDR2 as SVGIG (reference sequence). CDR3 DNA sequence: TGTGCCTCCGGGACTAGCGGCCGGGGCGAGCAGTACTTC. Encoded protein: CASGTSGRGEQYF.

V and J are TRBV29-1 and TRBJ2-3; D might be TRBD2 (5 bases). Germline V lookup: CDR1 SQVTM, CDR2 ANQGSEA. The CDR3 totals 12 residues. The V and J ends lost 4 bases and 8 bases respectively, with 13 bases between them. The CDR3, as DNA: TGCAGCGTTGTGGACTCGAGAGGTACGCAGTATTTT. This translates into CSVVDSRGTQYF.

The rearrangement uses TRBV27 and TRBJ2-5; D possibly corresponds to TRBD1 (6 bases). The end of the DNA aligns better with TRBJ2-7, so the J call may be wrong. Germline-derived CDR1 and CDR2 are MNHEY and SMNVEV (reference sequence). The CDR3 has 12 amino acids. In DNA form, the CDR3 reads TGTGCCAGCAGTTTAGGGGGCCACGAGCAGTACTTC. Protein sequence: CASSLGGHEQYF.

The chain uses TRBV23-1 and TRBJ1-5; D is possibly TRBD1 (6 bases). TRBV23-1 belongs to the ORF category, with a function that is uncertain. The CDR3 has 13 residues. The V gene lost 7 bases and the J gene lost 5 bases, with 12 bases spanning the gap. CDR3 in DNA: TGCGCCAGCATCAGGGACATATATCAGCCCCAGCATTTT. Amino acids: CASIRDIYQPQHF.

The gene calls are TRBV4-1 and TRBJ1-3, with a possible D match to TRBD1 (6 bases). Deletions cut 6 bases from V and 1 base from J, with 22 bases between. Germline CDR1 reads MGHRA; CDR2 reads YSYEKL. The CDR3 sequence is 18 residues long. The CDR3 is CASSLMYPGRGSGNTIYF. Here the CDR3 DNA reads TGCGCCAGCAGTCTAATGTATCCTGGGAGGGGGTCTGGAAACACCATATATTTT.